This TCR beta chain stems from a study of neoadjuvant anti-PD-1 for oral cavity cancer. PBMC libraries mostly used 480 ng of input genomic DNA, with six replicates per sample. Clones were read by immunoSEQ multiplex PCR, and TCRdb kept only the in-frame ones, dropping some. The repertoire holds 84,000 or so clones, with approximately 80% as singletons. This CDR3 spans 12 amino acids. Between the trimmed V and J ends, which lost 3 bases and 6 bases, there was a span of 11 bases. Germline values: CDR1 SQVTM, CDR2 ANQGSEA. This sequence originates from a person between 40 and 79 years old with oral cavity squamous cell carcinoma. The chain links TRBV29-1 to TRBJ1-2; D is ambiguous. Sequencing was performed on PBMCs, taken before nivolumab (anti-PD-1) treatment. Here the CDR3 DNA reads TGCAGCGTTGAGGCGGAGGATGATGGCTACACCTTC. Translated, it gives CSVEAEDDGYTF.